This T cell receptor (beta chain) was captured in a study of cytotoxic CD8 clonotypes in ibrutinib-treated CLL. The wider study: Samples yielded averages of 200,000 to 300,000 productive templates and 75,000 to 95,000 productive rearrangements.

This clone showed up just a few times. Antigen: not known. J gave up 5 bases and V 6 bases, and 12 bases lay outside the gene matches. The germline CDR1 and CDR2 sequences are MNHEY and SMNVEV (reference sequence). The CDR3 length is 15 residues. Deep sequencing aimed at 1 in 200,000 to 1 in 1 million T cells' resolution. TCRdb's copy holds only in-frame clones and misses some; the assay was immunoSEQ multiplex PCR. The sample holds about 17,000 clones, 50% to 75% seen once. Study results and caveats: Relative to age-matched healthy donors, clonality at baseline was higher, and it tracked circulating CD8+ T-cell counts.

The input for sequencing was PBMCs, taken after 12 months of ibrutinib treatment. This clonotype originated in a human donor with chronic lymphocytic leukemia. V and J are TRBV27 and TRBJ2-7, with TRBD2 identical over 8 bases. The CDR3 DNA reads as TGTGCCAGCAGCAAACCGGGACTAGTGTCCCACGAGCAGTACTTC. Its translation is CASSKPGLVSHEQYF.